This T cell receptor beta chain comes out of a study of blood T cell repertoires in COVID-19. In the study overall: Sites in the United States, Italy and Spain provided acute and convalescent COVID-19 samples. Sample material is recorded as cDNA or gDNA derived from T cells, B-cell-depleted T cells, or PBMCs.

Methods used by the authors: By means of reference gene primer amplification, nucleated cell counts were estimated. Method: immunoSEQ multiplex PCR; TCRdb's copy keeps in-frame clones and lacks some. V, J and clone size derive from that table, while D and trimming were established from the DNA sequence. The sample yields approximately 360,000 clones, roughly 90% seen once. The sample consisted of peripheral blood. The receptor was derived from a man aged 40-50 years with acute or convalescent COVID-19.

CDR3 DNA sequence: TGTGCCAGCAGTGGGGGGGATACTGAAGCTTTCTTT. Translated: CASSGGDTEAFF. V gene TRBV28 combines with J gene TRBJ1-1; TRBD1 is a possible D gene (5 bases). Per germline, CDR1 MDHEN and CDR2 SYDVKM. The CDR3 consists of 12 residues. V gave up 5 bases and J gave up 5 bases, with 9 bases separating them.